Presented here are 8 T cell receptor beta chains from one specimen sequenced in a study of cytomegalovirus exposure and HLA in healthy donors (dated by TCRdb to about 2017). The library was generated by the immunoSEQ multiplex PCR assay. A mixture of 60 forward primers for TCR Vbeta segments and 13 reverse primers for TCR Jbeta segments was used in the multiplex PCR. Held by TCRdb, this immuneACCESS table contains in-frame sequences only and omits some clones. Under half of the omission traces to an unresolved V gene where checked; the cause of the rest is unknown. This sample holds 150,000 to 160,000 clones; 74% were observed only once. The ten largest clonotypes hold about 2% of the sample. The source material was PBMCs. The receptors were gathered from a young man in good health and CMV-seronegative.

This rearrangement joins TRBV4-1 to TRBJ2-1, with 13 bases lining up with TRBD2. Trimming at V came to 4 bases and at J to 4 bases, leaving 10 bases not matched to a gene. Per the germline V gene, CDR1 is MGHRA and CDR2 is YSYEKL. This CDR3 contains 18 residues. The CDR3 here is CASSPIRTSGGGYNEQFF. The CDR3 coding sequence is TGCGCCAGCAGCCCCATTCGGACTAGCGGGGGAGGTTACAATGAGCAGTTCTTC.

The rearrangement uses TRBV4-2 and TRBJ1-1; a weak D match, TRBD1 (5 bases). The CDR3 has 14 amino acids. The germline CDR1 and CDR2 sequences are LGHNA and YNFKEQ. Trimming pared 3 bases from V and 7 bases from J, leaving 15 bases between. The CDR3 reads CASSQTGEAVEAFF. The CDR3 bases are TGTGCCAGCAGCCAGACGGGGGAGGCAGTTGAAGCTTTCTTT.

The chain uses TRBV9 and TRBJ2-3; 10 nucleotides align to TRBD2. After removal of 2 bases from V and 5 bases from J, the junction contained 8 bases not matched to a gene. Germline CDR1 and CDR2: SGDLS and YYNGEE. CDR3 size: 16 residues. The CDR3 region has the DNA TGTGCCAGCAGCGTCTCCCTAGCGGGGGAGATAGATACGCAGTATTTT. Translated: CASSVSLAGEIDTQYF.

As DNA, the CDR3 is TGTGCCACCACAGGGGACTCTGGAAACACCATATATTTT. Amino acid sequence: CATTGDSGNTIYF. V gene TRBV21-1 combines with J gene TRBJ1-3; the table gives TRBD1 as D, unverified against the DNA. TRBV21-1 counts as a pseudogene. This CDR3 is built from 13 residues.

The chain links TRBV28 to TRBJ1-4, with D possibly being TRBD1 (5 bases). The CDR3 covers 11 residues. The germline CDR1 and CDR2 sequences are MDHEN and SYDVKM. Trimming took off 6 bases at V and 11 bases at J, with 10 bases between the two ends. CDR3: CASSLTEKLFF. CDR3 DNA sequence: TGTGCCAGCAGCCTGACAGAGAAACTGTTTTTT. Full variable domain (outside the CDR3, taken from reference TRBV28 and TRBJ1-4): DVKVTQSSRYLVKRTGEKVFLECVQDMDHENMFWYRQDPGLGLRLIYFSYDVKMKEKGDIPEGYSVSREKKERFSLILESASTNQTSMYLCASSLTEKLFFGSGTQLSVL.

This clone has just a few counts. The same CDR3 is also encoded by other DNA sequences in this sample. The chain uses TRBV19 and TRBJ1-1; D is perhaps TRBD1 (6 bases). The CDR3 runs 11 residues. V lost 7 bases and J 5 bases, leaving 8 bases between the germline ends. Germline V gene sequence: CDR1 LNHDA, CDR2 SQIVND (reference sequence). CDR3 residues: CASTQGTEAFF. The CDR3 DNA reads as TGTGCCAGTACCCAGGGGACTGAAGCTTTCTTT.

The chain uses TRBV19 and TRBJ2-7; TRBD1 might be the D (6 bases). The CDR3 totals 14 residues. The V gene's germline CDR1 is LNHDA and CDR2 SQIVND (reference sequence). V lost 3 bases to trimming and J lost 0 bases, with 9 bases between them. The CDR3, as DNA: TGTGCCAGTAGTATCCGGGACAACTCCTACGAGCAGTACTTC. Its protein product is CASSIRDNSYEQYF.

CDR3 nucleotide sequence: TGCGCCAGCAGCCAAGAATGGCTCGATAATTCACCCCTCCACTTT. Encoded protein: CASSQEWLDNSPLHF. V is TRBV4-1 and J is TRBJ1-6, with D uncertain. The CDR3 is made up of 15 amino acids. CDR1 and CDR2 from the germline V gene are MGHRA and YSYEKL. V shed 0 bases and J shed 5 bases, with 8 bases lying between them.